This T cell receptor (beta chain) was identified during a study of shared clonotypes between healthy human individuals (dated by TCRdb to about 2020). In terms of the full investigation: A couple of women and three men aged 18 to 49 years were included in the cohort. For each donor, CD4 naive and CD4 memory were each given three plates, CD8 naive was given two plates, and CD8 memory was given one plate. Blood TCR repertoires of about 5 healthy adults were deeply sequenced to estimate repertoire size and the extent of clonotype sharing between individuals. Different laboratories and diverse techniques were used to prepare libraries and sequence TCR repertoires, to increase sequencing depth and limit assay-specific biases. Per donor, leukapheresis produced somewhere between about 0.8 and 9 billion PBMCs. Study-wide findings and limitations: Incomplete sequencing was indicated by rarefaction of sorted-subset datasets, despite the large sequencing depth. When a handful of donors were compared, the shared fraction of clonotypes was about 5.2% for naive CD4, 3.5% to 4% for naive CD8, 2% to 2.5% for memory CD4, and around 0.37% for memory CD8. The small number of donors limited the genetic and exposure-history diversity represented. Pairwise subsampling indicated that sequencing depth was expected to affect the degree of clonotype sharing among donors. Estimated clonotype richness was generally larger for naive than for memory subsets. Sampling was restricted to blood, and TCR repertoires in tissue are likely to differ from TCR repertoires in blood. Higher generation probabilities were observed for clonotypes shared by all four sorted-subset donors than for non-shared clonotypes.

Details on this clone: Its antigen target is currently unknown. Within one base of it there is no much larger clone, and no base qualities were kept.

Using the deep immunoSEQ assay, TCR CDR3 regions were amplified from genomic DNA by multiplex PCR. Extracted genomic DNA from each cell subset was spread evenly across all wells of several immunoSEQ 96-well plates, with each plate serving as a replicate. For sorted subsets, around 0.2 ug of genomic DNA, equivalent to roughly 33,000 T cell genomes, went into each replicate PCR. The purified libraries were quantified using a Qubit 3.0 fluorometer, sized with a Bioanalyzer 2100, and then quantified again using the KAPA Library Quantification kit. Every immunoSEQ 96-well plate was sequenced on a dedicated single-read 150-cycle Illumina NextSeq 550 flow cell. Processing in the source paper ran as follows. Because the immunoSEQ output held only junctional sequences and lacked quality scores, the filtering could not match the filtering applied to full-length reads. Sequences were annotated with PyIR, a Python wrapper for IgBLAST v1.9, and V/J genes and CDR3 were assigned using IMGT germline references. Reads with weak V/J assignments (E-value above 1e-6), missing CDR3, stop codons, out-of-frame junctions, or ambiguous translated residues were removed. V3J clonotypes were defined as sequences sharing an identical inferred V gene, J gene, and CDR3 amino acid sequence. To compute the percentage overlap between repertoires, the number of shared unique clonotypes was divided by the size of the smaller repertoire. RTK rarefaction, the Chao1 estimator, and Recon v2.1 estimates of unobserved clonotypes were used to assess repertoire richness. Generation probabilities for all TCRbeta clonotypes obtained by the gDNA method from a few donors were computed using OLGA. TCRdb provides this immuneACCESS table in a form limited to in-frame rearrangements. Some clones are lacking; in checked studies, under half of them reflect an unresolved V gene, and why the rest are absent is not known. From that table come the V and J calls and clone size; the DNA was used to work out D and trimming. A total of a few hundred thousand clones appear in this sample, approximately 97% of them only once. The ten most abundant clones make up about 0.06% of the sample.

The CDR3, cysteine through phenylalanine, is 13 amino acids long. Solely the CDR3 DNA is kept, with 39 bases framed from the first base. From a lookup of the germline V gene, CDR1 and CDR2 are SGHRS and YFSETQ. V is reduced by 4 bases and J by 4 bases, leaving a spacing of 12 bases between them. Donors were healthy HIV-negative adults with no recently reported acute infections or vaccinations. Every donor was a Caucasian adult living in Nashville, Tennessee, USA. CD4+ T cells were enriched through magnetic negative selection, after which naive cells were positively selected on CD45RA and the remaining negative fraction served as the memory subset. After blood collection by leukapheresis, PBMCs were isolated using Ficoll-Histopaque density gradient centrifugation and then cryopreserved in the vapor phase of liquid nitrogen. Analytical flow cytometry was used to check the purity and quantity of every magnetically sorted T cell population. From each sorted fraction, genomic DNA was isolated and quantified by UV absorbance on a Nanodrop 2000c.

Here the chain combines TRBV5-1 and TRBJ2-7; the D element might be TRBD1 or TRBD2, as each aligns at 5 bases. The source of this sequence is a woman under 40 in good health. The material sequenced was naive CD4+ T cells sorted from blood. The cell subset or site label, as the study defines it: CD45RA+ positively selected. For the CDR3, the sequence is CASSPGWGYEQYF. The DNA sequence is given as TGCGCCAGCAGCCCAGGGTGGGGGTACGAGCAGTACTTC.